This T cell receptor beta chain was observed in a study of CD8+CD57+ T cells in acquired aplastic anemia. Notes on the study in general: Patients and controls shared approximately 30 CD8+ CDR3 sequences.

Germline assignment: CDR1 SGHVS and CDR2 FQNEAQ. The CDR3 consists of 14 residues. Trimming removed 1 base at V and 3 bases at J, with 10 bases between. A word on this clonotype: Antigen unknown.

Profiling that covered TCR beta VDJ and CDR3 relied on genomic DNA as its template. One entry per CDR3 protein results from TCRdb running MiXCR on the reads. The data hold around 180,000 distinct CDR3 sequences, with 64% observed a single time. The sequence came from a human donor with severe aplastic anemia or a healthy control (not recorded which). The specimen sequenced was sorted CD4+, CD8+, or CD8+CD57+ T cells (not recorded which) from PBMCs. The chain is built from TRBV7-8 and TRBJ2-7; no reliable D call. The CDR3 nucleotides read TGTGCCAGCAGCTTAGAACCAGGTCGCTACGAGCAGTACTTC. It is translated as CASSLEPGRYEQYF.